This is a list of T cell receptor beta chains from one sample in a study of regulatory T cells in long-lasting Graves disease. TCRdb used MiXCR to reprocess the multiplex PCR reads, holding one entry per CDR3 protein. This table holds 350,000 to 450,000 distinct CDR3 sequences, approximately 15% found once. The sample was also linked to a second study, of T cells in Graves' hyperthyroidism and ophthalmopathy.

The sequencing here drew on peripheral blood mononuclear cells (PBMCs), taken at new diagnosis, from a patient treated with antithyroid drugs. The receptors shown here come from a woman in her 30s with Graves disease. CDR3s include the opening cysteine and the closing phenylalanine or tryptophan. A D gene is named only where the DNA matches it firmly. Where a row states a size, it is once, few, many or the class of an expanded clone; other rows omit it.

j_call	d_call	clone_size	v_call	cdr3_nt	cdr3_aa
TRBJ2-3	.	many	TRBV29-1	TGCAGCGCCTCCGACGGGGTCAGCACAGATACGCAGTATTTT	CSASDGVSTDTQYF
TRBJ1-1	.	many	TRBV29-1	TGCAGCGTTGAACGAAACCGGGCATACACTGAAGCTTTCTTT	CSVERNRAYTEAFF
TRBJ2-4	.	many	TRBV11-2	TGTGCCAGCAGCTCAACCCCCCGATACTTC	CASSSTPRYF
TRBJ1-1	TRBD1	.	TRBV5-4	TGTGCCAGCACCCGGGACAGCTACACTGAAGCTTTCTTT	CASTRDSYTEAFF
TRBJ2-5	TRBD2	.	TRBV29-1	TGCAGCGCTCGGACTAGCGGGATAGTGGAGACCCAGTACTTC	CSARTSGIVETQYF
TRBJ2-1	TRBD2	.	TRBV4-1	TGCGCCAGCAGCCACGGGACTAGGCGAACCAATGAGCAGTTCTTC	CASSHGTRRTNEQFF
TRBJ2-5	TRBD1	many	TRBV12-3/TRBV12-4	TGTGCCAGCAGTTGGGATCAGGGGGCCCAAGAGACCCAGTACTTC	CASSWDQGAQETQYF
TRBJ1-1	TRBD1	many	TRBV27	TGTGCCAGCAGTTTTAAGTCGGCAGGGGGCACCGCTTTCTTT	CASSFKSAGGTAFF
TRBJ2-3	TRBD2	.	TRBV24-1	TGTGCCACCAGTGATTTGGCTAGCGGGGTCACAGATACGCAGTATTTT	CATSDLASGVTDTQYF
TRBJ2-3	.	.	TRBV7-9	TGTGCCAGCAGCCAGTTGGGGGGCGATACGCAGTATTTT	CASSQLGGDTQYF
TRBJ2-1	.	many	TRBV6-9	TGTGCCAGCAGTTACTCCTCCAGTGATGAGCAGTTCTTC	CASSYSSSDEQFF
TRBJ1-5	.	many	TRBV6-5	TGTGCCAGCAGTTCCGGGAACAATCAGCCCCAGCATTTT	CASSSGNNQPQHF
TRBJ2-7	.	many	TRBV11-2	TGTGCCAGCAGCCGCGGTGGGTCGGACTTGGAGGACGAGCAGTACTTC	CASSRGGSDLEDEQYF
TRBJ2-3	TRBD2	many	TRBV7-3	TGTGCCAGCAGCTTAGGAGGAAGCGGGAAAACAGATACGCAGTATTTT	CASSLGGSGKTDTQYF
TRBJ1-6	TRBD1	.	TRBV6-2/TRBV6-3	TGTGCCAGCATCCGGGACAGGAATTCACCCCTCCACTTT	CASIRDRNSPLHF
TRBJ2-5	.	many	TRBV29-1	TGCAGCGTTTTAACGGACCAAGAGACCCAGTACTTC	CSVLTDQETQYF
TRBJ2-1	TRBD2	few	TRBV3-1	TGTGCCAGCAGCCAAGGGGGGACTAGCGGGAACAATGAGCAGTTCTTC	CASSQGGTSGNNEQFF
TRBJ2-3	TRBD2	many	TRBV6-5	TGTGCCAGCAGTTCTAGCGGGAGGGGTAGCACAGATACGCAGTATTTT	CASSSSGRGSTDTQYF
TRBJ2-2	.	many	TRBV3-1	TGTGCCAGCAGCCGCCTACTAGGCACCGGGGAGCTGTTTTTT	CASSRLLGTGELFF
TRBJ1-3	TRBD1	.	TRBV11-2	TGTGCCAGCAGCGCCCGGGACAGGGGTAACACCATATATTTT	CASSARDRGNTIYF
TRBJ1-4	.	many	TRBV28	TGTGCCAGCAGAAGTCCTATTGAGGTCGAAAAACTGTTTTTT	CASRSPIEVEKLFF
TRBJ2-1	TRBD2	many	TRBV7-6	TGTGCCAGCAGCAGTTCGGGAGGGCCCTACAATGAGCAGTTCTTC	CASSSSGGPYNEQFF
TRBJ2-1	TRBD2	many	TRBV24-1	TGTGCCACCAGTGATTTCGGCTGCCAGGGCGGGAGGCCCTGGTTAAATGAGCAGTTCTTC	CATSDFGCQGGRPWLNEQFF
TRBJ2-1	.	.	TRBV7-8	TGTGCCAGCAGCTTAATGATTGAGCAGTTCTTC	CASSLMIEQFF
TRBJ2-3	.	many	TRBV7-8	TGTGCCAGCAGCCCCCGGGACGGCGGATACACAGATACGCAGTATTTT	CASSPRDGGYTDTQYF
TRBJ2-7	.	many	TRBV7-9	TGTGCCAGCAGCACCAGGACGAACTCCCCCTACGAGCAGTACTTC	CASSTRTNSPYEQYF
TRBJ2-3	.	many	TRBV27	TGTGCCAGCAGTACGCGGCAGGGACGGATCACAGATACGCAGTATTTT	CASSTRQGRITDTQYF
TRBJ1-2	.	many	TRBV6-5	TGTGCCAGCAGTTACCTCATCGACAGAGAAGCTAACTATGGCTACACCTTC	CASSYLIDREANYGYTF
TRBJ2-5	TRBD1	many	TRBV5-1	TGTGCCAGCAGCCCCGGGACAGGGGGCGAGACCCAGTACTTC	CASSPGTGGETQYF
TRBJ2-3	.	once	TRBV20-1	TGCAGTGCTACGATGGCGGGACTTATGGGTGCAGATACGCAGTATTTT	CSATMAGLMGADTQYF
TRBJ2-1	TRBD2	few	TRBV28	TGTGCCAGCAGTCGGACTAGCCGGGACCCGTTCTTC	CASSRTSRDPFF
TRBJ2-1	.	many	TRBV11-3	TGTGCCAGCAGCTTACGGCCAGGAGGTTACAATGAGCAGTTCTTC	CASSLRPGGYNEQFF
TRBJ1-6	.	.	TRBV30	TGTGCCTGGAGTAGTGGACAGCTCAGCTCACCCCTCCACTTT	CAWSSGQLSSPLHF
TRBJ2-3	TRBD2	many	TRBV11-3	TGTGCCAGCAGCCATAGCGAGCGGGAGGCAGATACGCAGTATTTT	CASSHSEREADTQYF
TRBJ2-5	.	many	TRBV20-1	TGCAGTGCCAGACAGCGAGAGACCCAGTACTTC	CSARQRETQYF
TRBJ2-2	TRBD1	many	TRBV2	TGTGCCAGCAGACAGGACAGGGGGCGGGTGAACACCGGGGAGCTGTTTTTT	CASRQDRGRVNTGELFF
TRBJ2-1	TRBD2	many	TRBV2	TGTGCCAGCAGTGAATGGACTAGCGGGAGAGGCGAGCAGTTCTTC	CASSEWTSGRGEQFF
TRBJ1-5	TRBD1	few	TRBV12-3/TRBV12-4	TGTGCCAGCAGTTTGGATAGGGGGCGCGATCAGCCCCAGCATTTT	CASSLDRGRDQPQHF
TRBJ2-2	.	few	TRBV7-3	TGTGCCAGCAGCTTAGGCGGAGTGGGCAGGGTGAACACCGGGGAGCTGTTTTTT	CASSLGGVGRVNTGELFF
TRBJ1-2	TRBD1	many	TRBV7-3	TGTGCCAGCAGCTCGACAGGGGGCGACTATGGCTACACCTTC	CASSSTGGDYGYTF
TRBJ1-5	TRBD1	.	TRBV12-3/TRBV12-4	TGTGCCAGCAGTCCCGACAGGGGGCTAATTGAGAGTAATCAGCCCCAGCATTTT	CASSPDRGLIESNQPQHF
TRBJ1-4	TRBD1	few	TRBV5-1	TGCGCCAGCAGCTTGAGTCGACCGGGACAGAATGAAAAACTGTTTTTT	CASSLSRPGQNEKLFF
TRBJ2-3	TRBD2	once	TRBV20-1	TGCAGTGCTAGAGACCTACTAGCGGGAGGGAGGGCAGATACGCAGTATTTT	CSARDLLAGGRADTQYF
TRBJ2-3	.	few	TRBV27	TGTGCCAGCAGTTTAATGGCGGCCACAGATACGCAGTATTTT	CASSLMAATDTQYF
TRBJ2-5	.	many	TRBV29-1	TGCAGCGTTGAAATGGGTGGACAGTATCAAGAGACCCAGTACTTC	CSVEMGGQYQETQYF
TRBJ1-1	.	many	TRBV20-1	TGCAGTGCTAGGGATAGGAACACTGAAGCTTTCTTT	CSARDRNTEAFF
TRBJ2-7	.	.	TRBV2	TGTGCCAATGGACGGGGGAGCTCCTACGAGCAGTACTTC	CANGRGSSYEQYF
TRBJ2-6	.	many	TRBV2	TGTGCCTCCACTAGGGGCTCTGGGGCCAACGTCCTGACTTTC	CASTRGSGANVLTF
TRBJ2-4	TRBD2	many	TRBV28	TGTGCCAGCAGTCCGGTCCAAGCGGGAGGTAACATTCAGTACTTC	CASSPVQAGGNIQYF
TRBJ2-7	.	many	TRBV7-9	TGTGCCAGCAGCTTATCAGGGGGGTTCTACGAGCAGTACTTC	CASSLSGGFYEQYF
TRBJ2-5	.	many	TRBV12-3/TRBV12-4	TGTGCCAGCAGACAAGGGACTTCTCAAGAGACCCAGTACTTC	CASRQGTSQETQYF
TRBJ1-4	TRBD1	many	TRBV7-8	TGTGCCAGCAGCGAGGGGACAGGCTATGAAAAACTGTTTTTT	CASSEGTGYEKLFF
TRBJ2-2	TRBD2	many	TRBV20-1	TGCAGTGCTAAGATAGCGGGGGCGCGTACCGGGGAGCTGTTTTTT	CSAKIAGARTGELFF
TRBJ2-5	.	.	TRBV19	TGTGCCAGTAAAGTCAGACTGAAGGACGGAATGGGAGAGACCCAGTACTTC	CASKVRLKDGMGETQYF
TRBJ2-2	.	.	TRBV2	TGTGCCAGCCGGCGGCTTCTCGGAGGGACCGGGGAGCTGTTTTTT	CASRRLLGGTGELFF
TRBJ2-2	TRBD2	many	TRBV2	TGTGCCAGCATGCGGGGGGCCGGGGAGCTGTTTTTT	CASMRGAGELFF
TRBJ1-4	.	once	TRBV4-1	TGCGCCAGCAGCCAAGATGGGACAACTGAAAAACTGTTTTTT	CASSQDGTTEKLFF
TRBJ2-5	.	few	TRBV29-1	TGCAGCGTTGAAACGGGACCGTGGGAGACCCAGTACTTC	CSVETGPWETQYF